The TCR beta chain under discussion was sequenced for a study of blood T cell repertoires in COVID-19. At the level of the study: Both acute and convalescent COVID-19 samples were obtained from the United States, Italy and Spain. From T cells, B-cell-depleted T cells, or PBMCs came the material, which was cDNA or gDNA.

Looked up from germline, CDR1 is MNHEY and CDR2 is SVGEGT. With 5 bases clipped from V and 5 bases from J, the junction kept 2 bases outside the gene matches. This CDR3 is built from 15 residues. Produced via immunoSEQ multiplex PCR; TCRdb's table is partial and in-frame only. The top ten clones hold about 4.2% of a sample with under 350,000 clones, 85% to 90% of them seen once. This chain connects TRBV6-2 or TRBV6-3 to TRBJ2-1; TRBD2 agrees at 14 bases. The TCR originated in a man aged 35 to 55 with acute or convalescent COVID-19. The sequencing sample was made of peripheral blood. This CDR3 is CASSGLAGGHNEQFF. The DNA of the CDR3 is TGTGCCAGCAGTGGACTAGCGGGGGGCCACAATGAGCAGTTCTTC.